A selection of T cell receptor beta chains follows, all from one sample in a study of memory CD4+ T cells and cytomegalovirus serostatus. Clones were sequenced by immunoSEQ multiplex PCR, and TCRdb holds only the in-frame ones, with some missing. The sample shows 40,000 to 55,000 clones, more than 70% of them seen only once. Sequencing input: memory CD4+ T cells from blood. The receptor source for this set is an adult in good health and CMV-seropositive. Each CDR3 is given with its conserved first and last residue. The D gene is left open where the match is weak. Size is omitted from some rows. Given values are once, few, many or a class for expanded clones.

d_call j_call clone_size v_call cdr3_nt cdr3_aa
TRBD2 TRBJ2-1 . TRBV9 TGTGCCAGCAGCGCAGGACTAGCGGGGGGTTACAATGAGCAGTTCTTC CASSAGLAGGYNEQFF
TRBD2 TRBJ2-5 once TRBV5-4 TGTGCCAGCAGCTACCCCACGACTAGCGGGGGGCAAGAGACCCAGTACTTC CASSYPTTSGGQETQYF
. TRBJ2-3 . TRBV7-6 TGTGCCAGCAGCCCCACCACAGATACGCAGTATTTT CASSPTTDTQYF
. TRBJ1-5 few TRBV6-1 TGTGCCAGCAGCCCTCCCACAGGGCTTAATCAGCCCCAGCATTTT CASSPPTGLNQPQHF
TRBD1 TRBJ2-3 once TRBV7-9 TGTGCCAGCACCAGGGGGCTCAGTCGGGCAGTCGGCACAGATACGCAGTATTTT CASTRGLSRAVGTDTQYF
. TRBJ2-1 . TRBV5-1 TGCGCCAGTATGGGACTCAACTCCTACAATGAGCAGTTCTTC CASMGLNSYNEQFF
TRBD1 TRBJ1-5 . TRBV2 TGTGCCAGCAATGTACAGGGGGGTCAGCCCCAGCATTTT CASNVQGGQPQHF
. TRBJ1-2 . TRBV19 TGTGCCAGTAGTTTACAGGGCCTCTATGGCTACACCTTC CASSLQGLYGYTF
. TRBJ2-1 few TRBV2 TGTGCCAGCAGTGGGCCCGGGACGTTTTACAATGAGCAGTTCTTC CASSGPGTFYNEQFF
TRBD1 TRBJ2-3 . TRBV9 TGTGCCAGCAGCGTAGCGGTCAGGGGGCTCGGGACAGATACGCAGTATTTT CASSVAVRGLGTDTQYF
. TRBJ2-3 . TRBV7-9 TGTGCCAGCAGCCCCCAGGGGTCCAACACAGATACGCAGTATTTT CASSPQGSNTDTQYF
TRBD2 TRBJ2-5 . TRBV5-5 TGTGCCAGCAGCCCTCGGCCGGGGGGGCGGCTAAGGGAGACCCAGTACTTC CASSPRPGGRLRETQYF
TRBD1 TRBJ1-2 . TRBV11-2 TGTGCCAGCAGCCCATCGGGGAGGGGGCTAGTGGGTAGCGATGGCTACACCTTC CASSPSGRGLVGSDGYTF
TRBD2 TRBJ2-1 . TRBV5-6 TGTGCCAGCAGCTTGGCTAGCGGGAGCGGGTACAATGAGCAGTTCTTC CASSLASGSGYNEQFF